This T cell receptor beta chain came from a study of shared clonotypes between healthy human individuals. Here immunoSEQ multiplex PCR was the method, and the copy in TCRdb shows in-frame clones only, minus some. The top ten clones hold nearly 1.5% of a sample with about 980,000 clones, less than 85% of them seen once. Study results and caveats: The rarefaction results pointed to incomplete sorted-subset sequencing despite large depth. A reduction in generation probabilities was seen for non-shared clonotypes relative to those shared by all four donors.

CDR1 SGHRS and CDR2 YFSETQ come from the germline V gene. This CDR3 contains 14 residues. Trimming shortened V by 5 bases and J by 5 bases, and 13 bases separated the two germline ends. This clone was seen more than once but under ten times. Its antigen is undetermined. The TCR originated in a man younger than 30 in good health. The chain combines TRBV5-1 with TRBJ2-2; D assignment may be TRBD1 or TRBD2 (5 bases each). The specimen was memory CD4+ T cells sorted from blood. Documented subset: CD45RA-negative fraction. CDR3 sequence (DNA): TGCGCCAGCAGTTTTACCGGGACGACCGGGGAGCTGTTTTTT. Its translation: CASSFTGTTGELFF.